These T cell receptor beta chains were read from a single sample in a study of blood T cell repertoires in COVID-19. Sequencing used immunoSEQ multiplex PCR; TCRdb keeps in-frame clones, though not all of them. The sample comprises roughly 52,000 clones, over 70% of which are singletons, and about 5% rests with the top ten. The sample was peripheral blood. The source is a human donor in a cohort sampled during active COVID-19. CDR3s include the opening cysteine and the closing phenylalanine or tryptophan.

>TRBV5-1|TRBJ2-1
CASNVGGGPYNEQFF
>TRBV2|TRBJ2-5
CASSVSQETQYF
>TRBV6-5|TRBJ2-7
CASKGQGYYEQYF
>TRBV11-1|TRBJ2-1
CASSFLGNSYNEQFF
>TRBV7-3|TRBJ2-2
CASSPISDSVGELFF
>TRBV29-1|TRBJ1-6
CSVASQGDNSPLHF
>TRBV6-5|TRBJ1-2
CASRGPGTVTYGYTF
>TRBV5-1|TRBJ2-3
CASSFLPSSGGLDTQYF
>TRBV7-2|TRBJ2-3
CASSLVSQAGAFTDTQYF
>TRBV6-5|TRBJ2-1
CASGGAYNEQFF
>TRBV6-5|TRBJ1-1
CASTLSQTNTEAFF
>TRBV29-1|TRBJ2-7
CSVGGQGFYEQYF